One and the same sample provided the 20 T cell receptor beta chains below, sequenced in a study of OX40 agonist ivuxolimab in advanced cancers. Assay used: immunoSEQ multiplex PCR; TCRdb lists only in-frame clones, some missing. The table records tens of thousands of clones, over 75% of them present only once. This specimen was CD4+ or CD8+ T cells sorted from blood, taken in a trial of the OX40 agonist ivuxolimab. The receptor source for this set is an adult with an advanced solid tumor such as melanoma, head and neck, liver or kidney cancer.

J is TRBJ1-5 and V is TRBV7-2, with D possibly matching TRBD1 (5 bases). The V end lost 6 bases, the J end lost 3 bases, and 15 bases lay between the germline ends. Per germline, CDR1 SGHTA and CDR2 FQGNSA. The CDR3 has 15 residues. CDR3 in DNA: TGTGCCAGCAGTCTGGGGGGAACGAACAATCAGCCCCAGCATTTT. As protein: CASSLGGTNNQPQHF.

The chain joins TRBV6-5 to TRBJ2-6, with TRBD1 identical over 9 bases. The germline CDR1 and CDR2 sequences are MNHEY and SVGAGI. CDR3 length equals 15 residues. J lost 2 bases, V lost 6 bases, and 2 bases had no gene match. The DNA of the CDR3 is TGTGCCAGCAGGCGACAGGGGGCTGGGGCCAACGTCCTGACTTTC. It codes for CASRRQGAGANVLTF.

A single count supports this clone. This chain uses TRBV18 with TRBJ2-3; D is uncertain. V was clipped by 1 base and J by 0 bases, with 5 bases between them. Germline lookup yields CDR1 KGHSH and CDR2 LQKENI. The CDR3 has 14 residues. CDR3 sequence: CASSPQISTDTQYF. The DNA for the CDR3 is TGTGCCAGCTCACCACAAATCAGCACAGATACGCAGTATTTT.

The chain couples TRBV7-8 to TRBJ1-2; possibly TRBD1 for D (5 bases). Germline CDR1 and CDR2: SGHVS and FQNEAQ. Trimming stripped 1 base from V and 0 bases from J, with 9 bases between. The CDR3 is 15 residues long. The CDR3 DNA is TGTGCCAGCAGCTTAGGGGACGTAGCTAACTATGGCTACACCTTC. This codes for CASSLGDVANYGYTF.

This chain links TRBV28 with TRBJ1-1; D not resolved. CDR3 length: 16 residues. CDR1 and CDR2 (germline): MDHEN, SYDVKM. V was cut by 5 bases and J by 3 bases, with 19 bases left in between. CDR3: CASSVSSWGRHTEAFF. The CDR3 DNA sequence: TGTGCCAGCAGTGTAAGCTCATGGGGTCGGCACACTGAAGCTTTCTTT. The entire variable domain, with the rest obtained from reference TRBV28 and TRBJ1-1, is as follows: DVKVTQSSRYLVKRTGEKVFLECVQDMDHENMFWYRQDPGLGLRLIYFSYDVKMKEKGDIPEGYSVSREKKERFSLILESASTNQTSMYLCASSVSSWGRHTEAFFGQGTRLTVV.

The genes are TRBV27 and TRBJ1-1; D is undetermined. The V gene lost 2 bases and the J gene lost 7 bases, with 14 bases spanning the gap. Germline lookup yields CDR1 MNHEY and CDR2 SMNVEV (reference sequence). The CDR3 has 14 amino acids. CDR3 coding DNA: TGTGCCAGCAGTTTAGAGGCGGGGAGGAGTGAAGCTTTCTTT. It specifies CASSLEAGRSEAFF.

This CDR3 reads CASSPMANGEKLFF. In nucleotides, the CDR3 is TGTGCCAGCTCACCAATGGCTAACGGAGAAAAACTGTTTTTT. V is TRBV18 and J is TRBJ1-4; D is undetermined. The CDR3 length is 14 residues. The V end lost 2 bases, the J end lost 8 bases, and 12 bases lay between the germline ends. The germline V gene has CDR1 KGHSH and CDR2 LQKENI.

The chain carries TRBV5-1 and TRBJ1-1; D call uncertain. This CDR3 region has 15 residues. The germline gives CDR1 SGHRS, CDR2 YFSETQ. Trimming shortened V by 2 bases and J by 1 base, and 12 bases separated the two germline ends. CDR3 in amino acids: CASSFSGVQNTEAFF. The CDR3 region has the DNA TGCGCCAGCAGCTTTTCCGGGGTCCAGAACACTGAAGCTTTCTTT.

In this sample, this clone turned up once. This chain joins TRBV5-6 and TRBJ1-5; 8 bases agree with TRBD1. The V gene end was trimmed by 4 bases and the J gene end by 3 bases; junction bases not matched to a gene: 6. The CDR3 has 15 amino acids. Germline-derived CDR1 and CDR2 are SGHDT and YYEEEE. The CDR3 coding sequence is TGTGCCAGCAGCCCCGGACAGGGCCTCAATCAGCCCCAGCATTTT. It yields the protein CASSPGQGLNQPQHF.

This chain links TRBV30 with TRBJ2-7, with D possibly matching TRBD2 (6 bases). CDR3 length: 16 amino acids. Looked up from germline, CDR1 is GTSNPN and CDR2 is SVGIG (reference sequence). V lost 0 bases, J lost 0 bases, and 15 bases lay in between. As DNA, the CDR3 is TGTGCCTGGAGTGTACAGAGCGGGCTAGTCTCCTACGAGCAGTACTTC. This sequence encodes CAWSVQSGLVSYEQYF.

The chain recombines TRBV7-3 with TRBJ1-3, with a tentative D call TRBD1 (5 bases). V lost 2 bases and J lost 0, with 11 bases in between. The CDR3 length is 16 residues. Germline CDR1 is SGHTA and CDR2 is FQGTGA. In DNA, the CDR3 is TGTGCCAGCAGCTTACCGGGGGACCTCTCTGGAAACACCATATATTTT. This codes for CASSLPGDLSGNTIYF. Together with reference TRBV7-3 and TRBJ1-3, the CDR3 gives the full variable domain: GAGVSQTPSNKVTEKGKYVELRCDPISGHTALYWYRQSLGQGPEFLIYFQGTGAADDSGLPNDRFFAVRPEGSVSTLKIQRTERGDSAVYLCASSLPGDLSGNTIYFGEGSWLTVV.

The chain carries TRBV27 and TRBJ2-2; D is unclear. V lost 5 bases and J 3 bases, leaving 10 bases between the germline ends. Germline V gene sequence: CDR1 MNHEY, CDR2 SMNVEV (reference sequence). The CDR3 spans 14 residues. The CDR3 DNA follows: TGTGCCAGCAGTAAATCTAAGGACACCGGGGAGCTGTTTTTT. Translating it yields CASSKSKDTGELFF.

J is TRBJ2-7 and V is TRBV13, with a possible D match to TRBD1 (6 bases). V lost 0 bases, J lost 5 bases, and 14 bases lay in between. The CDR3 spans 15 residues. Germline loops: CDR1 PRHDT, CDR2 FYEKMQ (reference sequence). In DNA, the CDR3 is TGTGCCAGCAGCTTAGGCGCAGGGGTATCCCACGAGCAGTACTTC. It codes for CASSLGAGVSHEQYF.

The DNA for the CDR3 is TGCGCCAGCAGCCAAGGCAACGCGGCAGCTTTACGTGGCACTGAAGCTTTCTTT. Amino acid sequence: CASSQGNAAALRGTEAFF. The gene calls are TRBV4-1 and TRBJ1-1; D uncertain. The germline gives CDR1 MGHRA, CDR2 YSYEKL. CDR3 length: 18 amino acids. With 1 base removed from V and 4 bases from J, the gap between germline ends came to 22 bases.

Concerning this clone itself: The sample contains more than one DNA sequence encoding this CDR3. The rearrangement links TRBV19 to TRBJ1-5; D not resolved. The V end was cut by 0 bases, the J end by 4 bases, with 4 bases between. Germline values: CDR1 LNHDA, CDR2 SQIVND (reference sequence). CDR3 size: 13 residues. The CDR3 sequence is CASSIEGNQPQHF. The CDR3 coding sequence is TGTGCCAGTAGTATAGAGGGGAATCAGCCCCAGCATTTT.

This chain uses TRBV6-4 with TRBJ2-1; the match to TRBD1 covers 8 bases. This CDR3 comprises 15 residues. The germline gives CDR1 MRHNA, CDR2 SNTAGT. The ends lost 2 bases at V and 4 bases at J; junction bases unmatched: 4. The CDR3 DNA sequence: TGTGCCAGCAGTGACGACGGACAGGGTTACAATGAGCAGTTCTTC. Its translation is CASSDDGQGYNEQFF.

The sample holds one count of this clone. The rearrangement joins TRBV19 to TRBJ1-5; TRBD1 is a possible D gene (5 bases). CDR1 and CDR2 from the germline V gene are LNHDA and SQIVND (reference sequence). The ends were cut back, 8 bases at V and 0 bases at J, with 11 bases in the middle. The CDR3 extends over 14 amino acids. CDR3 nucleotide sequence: TGTGCCAGTTGGGGGGGTTATAGCAATCAGCCCCAGCATTTT. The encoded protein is CASWGGYSNQPQHF.

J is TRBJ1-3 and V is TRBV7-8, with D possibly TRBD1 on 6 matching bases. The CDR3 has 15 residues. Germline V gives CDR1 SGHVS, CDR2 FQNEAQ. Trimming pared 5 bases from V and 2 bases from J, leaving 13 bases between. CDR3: CASSPYRVPGNTIYF. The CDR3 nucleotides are TGTGCCAGCAGCCCCTACAGGGTCCCTGGAAACACCATATATTTT.

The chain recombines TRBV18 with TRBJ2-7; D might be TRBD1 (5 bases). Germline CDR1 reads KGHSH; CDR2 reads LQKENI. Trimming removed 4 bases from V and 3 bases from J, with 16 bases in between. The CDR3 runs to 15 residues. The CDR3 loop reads CASSLNRYRGYEQYF. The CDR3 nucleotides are TGTGCCAGCTCACTGAACCGGTATAGGGGCTACGAGCAGTACTTC.

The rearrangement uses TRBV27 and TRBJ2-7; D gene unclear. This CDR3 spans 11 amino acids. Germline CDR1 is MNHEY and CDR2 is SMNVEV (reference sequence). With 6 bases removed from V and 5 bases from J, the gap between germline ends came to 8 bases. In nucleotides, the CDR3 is TGTGCCAGCAGGCAGCGCAACGAGCAGTACTTC. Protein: CASRQRNEQYF.